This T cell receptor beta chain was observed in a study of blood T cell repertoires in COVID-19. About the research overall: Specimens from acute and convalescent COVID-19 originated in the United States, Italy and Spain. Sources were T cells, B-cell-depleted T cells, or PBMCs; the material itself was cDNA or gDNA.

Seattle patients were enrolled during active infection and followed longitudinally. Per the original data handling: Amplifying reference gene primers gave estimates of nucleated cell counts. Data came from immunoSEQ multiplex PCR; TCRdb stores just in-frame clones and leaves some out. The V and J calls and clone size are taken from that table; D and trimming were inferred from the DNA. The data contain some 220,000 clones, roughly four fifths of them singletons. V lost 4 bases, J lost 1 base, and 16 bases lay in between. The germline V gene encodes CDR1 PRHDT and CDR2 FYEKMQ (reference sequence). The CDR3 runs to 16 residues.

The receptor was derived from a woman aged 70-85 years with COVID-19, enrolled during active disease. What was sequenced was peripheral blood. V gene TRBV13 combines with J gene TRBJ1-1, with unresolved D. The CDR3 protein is CASSSFKMAGNTEAFF. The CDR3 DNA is TGTGCCAGCAGCTCCTTTAAAATGGCTGGGAACACTGAAGCTTTCTTT.